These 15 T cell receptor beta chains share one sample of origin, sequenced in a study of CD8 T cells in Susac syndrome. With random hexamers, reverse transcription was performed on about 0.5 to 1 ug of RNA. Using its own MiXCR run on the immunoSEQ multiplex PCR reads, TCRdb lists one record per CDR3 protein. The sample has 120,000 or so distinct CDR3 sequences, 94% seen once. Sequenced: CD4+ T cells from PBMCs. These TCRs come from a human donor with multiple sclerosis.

CDR3 sequence reads: CASSLEGTNGYTF. The CDR3 bases are TGTGCCAGCAGCTTAGAAGGGACTAATGGCTACACCTTC. The rearrangement joins TRBV7-6 to TRBJ1-2; D is possibly TRBD1 (5 bases). This CDR3 spans 13 amino acids. Looked up from germline, CDR1 is SGHVS and CDR2 is FNYEAQ. Trimming cost V 1 base and J 6 bases, with 9 bases left between them.

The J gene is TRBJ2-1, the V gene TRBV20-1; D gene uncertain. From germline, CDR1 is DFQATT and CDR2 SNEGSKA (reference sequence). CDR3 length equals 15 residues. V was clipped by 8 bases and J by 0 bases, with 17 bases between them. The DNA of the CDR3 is TGCAGTCCGAGTGGGCGCAGGAGCTCCTACAATGAGCAGTTCTTC. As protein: CSPSGRRSSYNEQFF.

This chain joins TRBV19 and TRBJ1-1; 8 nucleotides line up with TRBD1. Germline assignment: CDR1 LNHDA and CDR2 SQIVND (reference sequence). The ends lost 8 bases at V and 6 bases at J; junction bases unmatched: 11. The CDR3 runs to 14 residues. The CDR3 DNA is TGTGCCAGTTACTCGGACAGGGTGGAATCTGAAGCTTTCTTT. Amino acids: CASYSDRVESEAFF.

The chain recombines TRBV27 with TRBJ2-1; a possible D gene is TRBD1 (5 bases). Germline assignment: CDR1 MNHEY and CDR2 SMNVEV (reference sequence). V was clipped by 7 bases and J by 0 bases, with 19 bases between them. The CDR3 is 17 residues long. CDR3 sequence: CASISLGASSSYNEQFF. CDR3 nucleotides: TGTGCCAGCATCTCCTTAGGGGCCTCGAGCTCCTACAATGAGCAGTTCTTC.

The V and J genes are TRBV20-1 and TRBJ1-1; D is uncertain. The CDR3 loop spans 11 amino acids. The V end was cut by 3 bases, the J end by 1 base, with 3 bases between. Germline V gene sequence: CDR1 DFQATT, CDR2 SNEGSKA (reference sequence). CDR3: CSASRNTEAFF. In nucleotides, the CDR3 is TGCAGTGCTAGTAGGAACACTGAAGCTTTCTTT.

CDR3 bases: TGTGCCAGCAGCTTTAGCCGCCCGGGTGCGGATACGCAGTATTTT. Its protein is CASSFSRPGADTQYF. The chain employs TRBV5-4 and TRBJ2-3; D gene uncertain. Germline CDR1 SGHNT, CDR2 YYREEE (reference sequence). V dropped 2 bases and J dropped 6 bases, with 16 bases sitting between them. The CDR3 spans 15 residues.

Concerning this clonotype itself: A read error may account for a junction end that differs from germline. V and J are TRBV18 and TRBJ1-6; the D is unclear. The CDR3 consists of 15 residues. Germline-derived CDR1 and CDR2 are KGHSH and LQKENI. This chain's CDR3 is CASSPSRERNSPLHF. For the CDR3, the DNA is TGTGCCAGCTCACCATCCAGAGAACGTAATTCACCCCTCCATTTT. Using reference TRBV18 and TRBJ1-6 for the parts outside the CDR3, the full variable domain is NAGVMQNPRHLVRRRGQEARLRCSPMKGHSHVYWYRQLPEEGLKFMVYLQKENIIDESGMPKERFSAEFPKEGPSILRIQQVVRGDSAAYFCASSPSRERNSPLHFGNGTRLTVT.

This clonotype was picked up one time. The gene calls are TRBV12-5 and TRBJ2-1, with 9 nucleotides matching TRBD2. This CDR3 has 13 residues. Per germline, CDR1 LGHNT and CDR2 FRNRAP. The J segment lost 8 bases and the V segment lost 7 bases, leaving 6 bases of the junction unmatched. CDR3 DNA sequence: TGTGCTAGTGTTGGTAGCGGGAGCGATGAGCAGTTCTTC. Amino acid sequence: CASVGSGSDEQFF.

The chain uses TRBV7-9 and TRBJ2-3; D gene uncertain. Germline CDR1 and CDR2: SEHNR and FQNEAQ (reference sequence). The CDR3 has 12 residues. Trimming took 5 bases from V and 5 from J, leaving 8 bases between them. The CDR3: CASSQSGDTQYF. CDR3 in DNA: TGTGCCAGCAGCCAAAGTGGAGATACGCAGTATTTT.

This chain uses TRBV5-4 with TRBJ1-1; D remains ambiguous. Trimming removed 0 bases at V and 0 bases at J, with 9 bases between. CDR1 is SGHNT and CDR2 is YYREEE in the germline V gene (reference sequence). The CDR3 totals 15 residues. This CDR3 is CASSLGVQMNTEAFF. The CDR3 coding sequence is TGTGCCAGCAGCTTGGGAGTCCAGATGAACACTGAAGCTTTCTTT. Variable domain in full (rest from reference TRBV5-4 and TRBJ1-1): ETGVTQSPTHLIKTRGQQVTLRCSSQSGHNTVSWYQQALGQGPQFIFQYYREEENGRGNFPPRFSGLQFPNYSSELNVNALELDDSALYLCASSLGVQMNTEAFFGQGTRLTVV.

CDR3 amino acids: CASRILAGTGTEAFF. The CDR3 DNA sequence: TGTGCCAGCAGGATCCTCGCCGGGACAGGGACTGAAGCTTTCTTT. This chain joins TRBV28 and TRBJ1-1, with TRBD1 matching over 9 bases. This CDR3 has 15 residues. V shed 6 bases, J shed 5 bases, and the junction held 10 bases outside the gene matches. Germline loops: CDR1 MDHEN, CDR2 SYDVKM. Looking up the rest from reference TRBV28 and TRBJ1-1 gives the full variable domain: DVKVTQSSRYLVKRTGEKVFLECVQDMDHENMFWYRQDPGLGLRLIYFSYDVKMKEKGDIPEGYSVSREKKERFSLILESASTNQTSMYLCASRILAGTGTEAFFGQGTRLTVV.

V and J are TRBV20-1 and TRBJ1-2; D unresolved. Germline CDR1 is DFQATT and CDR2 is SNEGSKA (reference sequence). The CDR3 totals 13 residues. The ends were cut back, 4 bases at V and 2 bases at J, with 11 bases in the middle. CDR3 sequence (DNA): TGCAGTGCTATTAGTACTTCCAACTATGGCTACACCTTC. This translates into CSAISTSNYGYTF.

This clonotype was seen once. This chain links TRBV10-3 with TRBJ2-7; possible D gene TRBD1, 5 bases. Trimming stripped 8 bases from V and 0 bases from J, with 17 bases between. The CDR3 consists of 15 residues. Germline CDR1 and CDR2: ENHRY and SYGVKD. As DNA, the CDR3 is TGTGCCATCGGGCGAGCAGGGTCTCGCTCCTACGAGCAGTACTTC. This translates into CAIGRAGSRSYEQYF.

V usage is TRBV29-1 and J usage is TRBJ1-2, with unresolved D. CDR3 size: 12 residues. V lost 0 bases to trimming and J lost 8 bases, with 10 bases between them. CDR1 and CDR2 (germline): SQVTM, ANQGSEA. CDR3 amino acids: CSVEEPPGGYTF. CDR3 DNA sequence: TGCAGCGTTGAAGAGCCGCCGGGGGGCTACACCTTC.

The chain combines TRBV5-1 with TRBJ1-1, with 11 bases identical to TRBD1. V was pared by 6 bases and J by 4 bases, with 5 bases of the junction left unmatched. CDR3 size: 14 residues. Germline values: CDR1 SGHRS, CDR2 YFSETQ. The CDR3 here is CASTRGTGGTEAFF. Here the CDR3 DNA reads TGCGCCAGCACCCGCGGGACAGGGGGCACTGAAGCTTTCTTT.